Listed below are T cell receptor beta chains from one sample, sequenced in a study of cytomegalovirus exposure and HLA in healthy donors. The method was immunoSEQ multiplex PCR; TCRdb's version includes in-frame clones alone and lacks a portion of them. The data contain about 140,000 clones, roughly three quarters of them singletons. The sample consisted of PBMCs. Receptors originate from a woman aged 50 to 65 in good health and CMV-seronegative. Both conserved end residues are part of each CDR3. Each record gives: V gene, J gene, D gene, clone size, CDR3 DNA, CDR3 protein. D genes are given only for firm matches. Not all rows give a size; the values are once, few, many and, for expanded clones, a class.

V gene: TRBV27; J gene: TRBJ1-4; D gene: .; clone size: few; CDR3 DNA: TGTGCCAGCACCGGCAGGTGGAATGAAAAACTGTTTTTT; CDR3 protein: CASTGRWNEKLFF
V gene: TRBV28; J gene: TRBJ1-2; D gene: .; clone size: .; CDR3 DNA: TGTGCCACGGGAAAGGTTCGCGGCTACACCTTC; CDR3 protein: CATGKVRGYTF
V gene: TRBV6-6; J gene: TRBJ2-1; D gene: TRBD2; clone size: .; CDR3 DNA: TGTGCCAGCAGTTACCCCCAGCGGGGGGGCGACAATGAGCAGTTCTTC; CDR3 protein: CASSYPQRGGDNEQFF
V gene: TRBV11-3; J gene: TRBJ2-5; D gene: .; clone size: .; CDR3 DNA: TGTGCCAGCAGCCTCGGACTAAACCAAGAGACCCAGTACTTC; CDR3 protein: CASSLGLNQETQYF
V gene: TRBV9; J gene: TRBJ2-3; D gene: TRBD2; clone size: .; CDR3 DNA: TGTGCCAGCGATGGGCGGGGGGGCCGAGGAGATACGCAGTATTTT; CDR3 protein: CASDGRGGRGDTQYF
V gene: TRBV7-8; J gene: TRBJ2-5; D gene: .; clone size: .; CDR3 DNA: TGTGCCAGCAGCCTATTCGGAGGTCTCCAAGAGACCCAGTACTTC; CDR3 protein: CASSLFGGLQETQYF
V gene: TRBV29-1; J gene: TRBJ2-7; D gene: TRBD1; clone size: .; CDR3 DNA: TGCAGCGTGCCGGGACAGGGGACCTACGAGCAGTACTTC; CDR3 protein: CSVPGQGTYEQYF
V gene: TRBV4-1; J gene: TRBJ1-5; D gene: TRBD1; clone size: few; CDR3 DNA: TGCGCCAGCAGCCAAGATAGGACAGGGGGTCAGCCCCAGCATTTT; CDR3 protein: CASSQDRTGGQPQHF
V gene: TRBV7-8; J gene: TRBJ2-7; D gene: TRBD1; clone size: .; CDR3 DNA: TGTGCCAGCAGCGCAGGGAATTACAGGGGCGAGCAGTACTTC; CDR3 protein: CASSAGNYRGEQYF
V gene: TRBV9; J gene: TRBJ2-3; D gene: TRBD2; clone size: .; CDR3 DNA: TGTGCCAGCAGCGTAGATTTAGCGGGACGCACAGATACGCAGTATTTT; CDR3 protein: CASSVDLAGRTDTQYF
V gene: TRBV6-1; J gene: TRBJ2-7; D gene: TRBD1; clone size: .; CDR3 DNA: TGTGCCAGCAGTGATCCCGGGACAGGGACGGACGAGCAGTACTTC; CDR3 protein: CASSDPGTGTDEQYF
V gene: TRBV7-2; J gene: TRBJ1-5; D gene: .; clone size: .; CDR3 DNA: TGTGCCAGCAGTCAGAGGTGGGGGGAGCCCCAGCATTTT; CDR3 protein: CASSQRWGEPQHF
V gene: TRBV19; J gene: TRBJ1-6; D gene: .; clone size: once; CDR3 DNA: TGTGCCAGTAGTTCCCACCGGGACAAGAATTCACCCCTCCACTTT; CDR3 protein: CASSSHRDKNSPLHF
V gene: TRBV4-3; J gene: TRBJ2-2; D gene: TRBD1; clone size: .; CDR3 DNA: TGCGCCAGCAGTCAGGGTAGGGGGCATTGGACCGGGGAGCTGTTTTTT; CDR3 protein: CASSQGRGHWTGELFF
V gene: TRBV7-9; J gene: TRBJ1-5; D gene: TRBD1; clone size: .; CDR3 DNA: TGTGCCAGCAGCTCGGACAGGGAGGTGGAACCCCAGCATTTT; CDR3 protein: CASSSDREVEPQHF
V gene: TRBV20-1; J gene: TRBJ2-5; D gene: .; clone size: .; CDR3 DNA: TGCAGTGCTAGACTCAGGGAGACCCAGTACTTC; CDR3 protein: CSARLRETQYF
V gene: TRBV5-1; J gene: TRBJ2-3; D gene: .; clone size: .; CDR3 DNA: TGCGCCAGCAGTACCGGGACTTTTCAATGGGATACGCAGTATTTT; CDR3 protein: CASSTGTFQWDTQYF
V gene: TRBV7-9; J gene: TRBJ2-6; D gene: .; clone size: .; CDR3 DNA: TGTGCCAGCAGCTTAAAGCTATCTGGGGCCAACGTCCTGACTTTC; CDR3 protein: CASSLKLSGANVLTF
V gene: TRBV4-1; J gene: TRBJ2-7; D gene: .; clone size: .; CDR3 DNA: TGCGCCAGCAGCCATTCGTCACAGAACTCCTACGAGCAGTACTTC; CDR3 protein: CASSHSSQNSYEQYF
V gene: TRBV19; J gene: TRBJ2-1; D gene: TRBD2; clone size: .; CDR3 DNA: TGTGCCAGTACCCCTCCGTTAGCGGGGGCCTACAATGAGCAGTTCTTC; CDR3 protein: CASTPPLAGAYNEQFF
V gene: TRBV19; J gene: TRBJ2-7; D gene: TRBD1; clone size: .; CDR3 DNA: TGTGCCAGTAGTCGGACAGGGGGCGCCTACGAGCAGTACTTC; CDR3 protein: CASSRTGGAYEQYF
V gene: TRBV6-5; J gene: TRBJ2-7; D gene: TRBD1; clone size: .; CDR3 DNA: TGTGCCATCTGCCGGGACAGGGGTAGCGAGCAGTACTTC; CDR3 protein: CAICRDRGSEQYF
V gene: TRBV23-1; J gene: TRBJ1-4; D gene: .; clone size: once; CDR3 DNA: TGCGCCAGCAGTCAATCTGAGGGTGAACCCCTAGGTTCTAATGAAAAACTGTTTTTT; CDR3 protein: CASSQSEGEPLGSNEKLFF
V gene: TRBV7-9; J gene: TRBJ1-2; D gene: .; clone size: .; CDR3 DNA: TGTGCCAGCAGCTTAGTGGAGGGGCCGAGTGGCTACACCTTC; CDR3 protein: CASSLVEGPSGYTF
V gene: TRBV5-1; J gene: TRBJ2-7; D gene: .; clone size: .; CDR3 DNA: TGCGCCAGCAGCCCATCCCCGGCGGGGGCAAGCGAGCAGTACTTC; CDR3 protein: CASSPSPAGASEQYF
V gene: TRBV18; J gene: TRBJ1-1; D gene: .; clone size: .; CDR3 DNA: TGTGCCAGCTCACCAGGGGGCTTCACTGAAGCTTTCTTT; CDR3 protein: CASSPGGFTEAFF
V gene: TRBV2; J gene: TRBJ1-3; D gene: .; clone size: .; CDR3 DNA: TGTGCCAGCAGTTACGACAGTAGCTCTGGAAACACCATATATTTT; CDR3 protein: CASSYDSSSGNTIYF
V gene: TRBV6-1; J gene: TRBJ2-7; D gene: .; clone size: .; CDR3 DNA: TGTGCCAGCAGTGACCAGGGTTACTACGAGCAGTACTTC; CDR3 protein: CASSDQGYYEQYF
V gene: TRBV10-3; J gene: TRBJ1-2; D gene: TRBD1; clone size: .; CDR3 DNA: TGTGCCATCAGTGAGCCGGGGACAGGGAGGATGAGGGGCTACACCTTT; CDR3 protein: CAISEPGTGRMRGYTF
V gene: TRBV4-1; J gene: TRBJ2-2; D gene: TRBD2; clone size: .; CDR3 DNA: TGCGCCAGCAGCCCCCAGCGGGAGCTAACCGGGGAGCTGTTTTTT; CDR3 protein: CASSPQRELTGELFF
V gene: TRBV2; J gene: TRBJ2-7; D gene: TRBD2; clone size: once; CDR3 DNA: TGTGCCAGCAGGCAAAGCGGGGGGGGAGCCTACGAGCAGTACTTC; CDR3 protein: CASRQSGGGAYEQYF
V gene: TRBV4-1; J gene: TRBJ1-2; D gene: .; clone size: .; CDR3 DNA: TGCGCCAGCAGCCCGGGGGCCGGGAGGGCCTATGGCTACACCTTC; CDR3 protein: CASSPGAGRAYGYTF
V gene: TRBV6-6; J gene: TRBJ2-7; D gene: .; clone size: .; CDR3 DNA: TGTGCCAGCAGTTACGGGCCGGGAGCTGTCTCCTACGAGCAGTACTTC; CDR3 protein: CASSYGPGAVSYEQYF
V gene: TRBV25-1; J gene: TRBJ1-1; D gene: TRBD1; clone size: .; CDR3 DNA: TGTGCCAGCAGAGGGGGCAGTGAGAACACTGAAGCTTTCTTT; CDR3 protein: CASRGGSENTEAFF
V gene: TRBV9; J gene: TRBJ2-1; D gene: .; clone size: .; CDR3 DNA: TGTGCCAGCAGGTCAGGGGCCCTCGGTGAGCAGTTCTTC; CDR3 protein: CASRSGALGEQFF
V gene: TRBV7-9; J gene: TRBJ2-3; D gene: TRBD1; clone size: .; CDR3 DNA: TGTGCCAGCAGCTTACCACAGGGGGCAAACCCCCTCACAGATACGCAGTATTTT; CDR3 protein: CASSLPQGANPLTDTQYF
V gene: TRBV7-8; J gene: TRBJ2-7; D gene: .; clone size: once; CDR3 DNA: TGTGCCAGCAGCTTAAGGGAGGGGGGGCTTCTCGGGCCTAAGCAGTACTTC; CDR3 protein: CASSLREGGLLGPKQYF
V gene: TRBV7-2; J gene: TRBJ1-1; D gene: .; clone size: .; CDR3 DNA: TGTGCCAGCAGTTTTCCGGGACGGGGGATTATGAACACTGAAGCTTTCTTT; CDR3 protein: CASSFPGRGIMNTEAFF
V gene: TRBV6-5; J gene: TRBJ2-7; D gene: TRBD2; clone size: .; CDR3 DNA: TGTGCCAGCAGTCGAGCGGGGGGTTACGAGCAGTACTTC; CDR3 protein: CASSRAGGYEQYF
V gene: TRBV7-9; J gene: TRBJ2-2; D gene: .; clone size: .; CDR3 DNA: TGTGCCAGCAGCTCTATAAACGCGAACACCGGGGAGCTGTTTTTT; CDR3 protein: CASSSINANTGELFF
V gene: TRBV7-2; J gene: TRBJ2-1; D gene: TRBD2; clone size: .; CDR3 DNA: TGTGCCAGCACCATTGGAGCGGGGGCTTACAATGAGCAGTTCTTC; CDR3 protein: CASTIGAGAYNEQFF
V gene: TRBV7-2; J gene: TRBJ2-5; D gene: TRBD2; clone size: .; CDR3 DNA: TGTGCCAGCAGCTCCGGACTAGCGGAAAACCAAGAGACCCAGTACTTC; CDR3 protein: CASSSGLAENQETQYF
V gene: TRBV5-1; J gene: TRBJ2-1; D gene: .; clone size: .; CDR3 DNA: TGCGCCAGCAGCTTGGCCTTACAGATCAATGAGCAGTTCTTC; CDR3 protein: CASSLALQINEQFF
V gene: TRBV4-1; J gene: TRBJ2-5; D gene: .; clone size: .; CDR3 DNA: TGCGCCAGTCGTCGGGGGGCTGGGGAGACCCAGTACTTC; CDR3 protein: CASRRGAGETQYF
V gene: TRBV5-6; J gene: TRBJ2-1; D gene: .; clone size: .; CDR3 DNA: TGTGCCAGCAGCGGCGGAGGGAGTTACAATGAGCAGTTCTTC; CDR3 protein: CASSGGGSYNEQFF
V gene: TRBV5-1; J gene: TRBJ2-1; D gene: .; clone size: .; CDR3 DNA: TGCGCCAGCAGCTTGGACTCACAGGTTAGGGAGCAGTTCTTC; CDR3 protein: CASSLDSQVREQFF
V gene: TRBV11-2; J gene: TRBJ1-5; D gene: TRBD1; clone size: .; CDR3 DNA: TGTGCCAGCAGCTTAGCCGGGACAGCAAATCAGCCCCAGCATTTT; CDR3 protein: CASSLAGTANQPQHF
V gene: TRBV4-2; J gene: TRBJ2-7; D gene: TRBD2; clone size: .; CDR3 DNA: TGTGCCAGCAGCCAAGATTCTGGCGGGAGCTCCTACGAGCAGTACTTC; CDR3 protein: CASSQDSGGSSYEQYF
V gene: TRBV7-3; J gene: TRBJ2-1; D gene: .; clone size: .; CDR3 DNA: TGTGCCAGCAGCACCAGCAGGGGGGACAATGAGCAGTTCTTC; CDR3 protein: CASSTSRGDNEQFF
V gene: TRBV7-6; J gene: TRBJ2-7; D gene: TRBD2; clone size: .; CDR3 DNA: TGTGCCAGCAGCGCCGGAATGGGCCGGGGACTACCCTCCTACGAGCAGTACTTC; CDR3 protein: CASSAGMGRGLPSYEQYF
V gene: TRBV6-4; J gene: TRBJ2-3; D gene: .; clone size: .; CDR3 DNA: TGTGCCAGCAGTGACTCAGGAGGGGGGGGAAGCACAGATACGCAGTATTTT; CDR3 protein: CASSDSGGGGSTDTQYF
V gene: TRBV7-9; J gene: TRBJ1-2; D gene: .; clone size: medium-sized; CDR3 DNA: TGTGCCAGCAGCACACGAGAGGTTTCCTATGGCTACACCTTC; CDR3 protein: CASSTREVSYGYTF
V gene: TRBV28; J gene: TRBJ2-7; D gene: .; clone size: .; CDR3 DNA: TGTGCCAGCAGTTTACGGGACACCTCCTACGAGCAGTACTTC; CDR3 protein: CASSLRDTSYEQYF
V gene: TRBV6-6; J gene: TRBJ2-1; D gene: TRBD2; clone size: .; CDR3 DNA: TGTGCCAGCAGTGTAGCGGGGGAAACCTACAATGAGCAGTTCTTC; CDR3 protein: CASSVAGETYNEQFF
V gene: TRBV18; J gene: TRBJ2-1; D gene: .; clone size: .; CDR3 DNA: TGTGCCAGCTCACCAGAGGGAAATGAGCAGTTCTTC; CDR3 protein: CASSPEGNEQFF
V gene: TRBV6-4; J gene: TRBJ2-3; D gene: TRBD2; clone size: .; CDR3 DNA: TGTGCCAGCAGTGAAGTGGTTAGCGGGGGACCAGATACGCAGTATTTT; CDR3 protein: CASSEVVSGGPDTQYF
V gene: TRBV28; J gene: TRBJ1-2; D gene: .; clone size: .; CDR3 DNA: TGTGCCAGCAGGGTGGACAGCGGCTATGGCTACACCTTC; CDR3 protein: CASRVDSGYGYTF
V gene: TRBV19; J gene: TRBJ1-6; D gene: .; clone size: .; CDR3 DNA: TGTGCCAGTAGTGCCTCAACTAGGGCTAATTCACCCCTCCACTTT; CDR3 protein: CASSASTRANSPLHF